Sequencing of this T cell receptor (beta chain) was carried out in a study of cytomegalovirus exposure and HLA in healthy donors. Study-wide results and limits: Some TCR beta chains (roughly 150 of them) were listed as cytomegalovirus-associated. In a later analysis, DRB1 alleles had the most associated TCRs; HLA-C alleles the fewest.

The PCR employed 60 Vbeta primers together with 13 Jbeta primers. Assay: immunoSEQ multiplex PCR; the TCRdb copy retains only in-frame clones and omits some. Here the sample spans roughly 150,000 clones, roughly 85% being singletons. Turning to this clone: Its specificity is not known.

The receptor was derived from a woman in her twenties or thirties in good health and CMV-seronegative. The specimen sequenced was PBMCs.

CDR3 residues: CASSTRQGTNEKLFF. The CDR3 coding sequence is TGTGCCAGCAGCACCCGACAGGGAACTAATGAAAAACTGTTTTTT. This chain joins TRBV9 and TRBJ1-4; 7 bases agree with TRBD1. V gave up 4 bases and J gave up 1 base; unmatched junction bases: 4. In germline, CDR1 is SGDLS, CDR2 YYNGEE. CDR3 length: 15 amino acids.